Sequencing of this TCR beta chain was carried out in a study of cytomegalovirus exposure and HLA in healthy donors. Findings and caveats of the study: It has been reported that TCR beta sequences accurately predicted the HLA-A and HLA-B alleles of most subjects. One variant, a missense change in DCLRE1C, was linked in a later analysis to TCR beta V- and J-gene trimming.

Healthy bone marrow donors formed the donor group. This PCR relied on a set of 60 Vbeta primers and 13 Jbeta primers. In the source study's methods: An analysis performed later counted 60 million to 90 million unique TCR beta chains (roughly 11 million of them shared). TCRdb's copy holds only in-frame clones and misses some; the assay was immunoSEQ multiplex PCR. The D gene and trimming were derived from the DNA, and the V and J assignments and clone size from that table. The table includes over 150,000 clones, 65% to 85% detected once. The CDR3 extends over 13 amino acids. CDR1 and CDR2 from the germline V gene are SQVTM and ANQGSEA. With V trimmed by 5 bases and J by 3 bases, 6 bases remained unmatched. About this clone: The antigen is unknown. Other nucleotide sequences from this sample produce the same CDR3.

The TCR comes from a woman in her thirties or forties in good health and CMV-seropositive. Sequenced material: PBMCs. V and J are TRBV29-1 and TRBJ1-1, with 7 positions matching TRBD1. The CDR3 reads CSVKTGSDTEAFF. The CDR3 DNA sequence: TGCAGCGTTAAGACAGGGTCCGACACTGAAGCTTTCTTT.